The 25 T cell receptor beta chains below were found in one sample sequenced in a study of blood T cell repertoires in COVID-19 (TCRdb year 2020). Libraries came from the immunoSEQ multiplex PCR assay. TCRdb obtained this table from immuneACCESS and retained in-frame rearrangements with V and J assigned. These tables miss some clones; where compared with another copy, unresolved V genes account for less than half of the shortfall, and the remainder is unexplained. In all, the sample holds around 340,000 clones, and about four fifths of those were seen once. Of the sample, around 3% falls within the top ten clones. Sequencing was done on a sample of peripheral blood. The source is a man under 40 with active or convalescent COVID-19.

The V and J genes are TRBV27 and TRBJ2-5; D unclear. CDR3 length equals 14 residues. The V end lost 0 bases, the J end lost 1 base, and 6 bases lay between the germline ends. CDR1 is MNHEY and CDR2 is SMNVEV in the germline V gene (reference sequence). The CDR3 coding sequence is TGTGCCAGCAGTTTATCGAGGAGCCAAGAGACCCAGTACTTC. This encodes CASSLSRSQETQYF.

The chain couples TRBV27 to TRBJ2-2; 8 bases map to TRBD2. The germline V gene has CDR1 MNHEY and CDR2 SMNVEV (reference sequence). After removal of 7 bases from V and 6 bases from J, the junction contained 7 bases not matched to a gene. The CDR3 extends over 14 amino acids. DNA of the CDR3: TGTGCCAGCACCCCCCGGGGGGGGTCCGGGGAGCTGTTTTTT. The encoded protein is CASTPRGGSGELFF.

V is TRBV11-2 and J is TRBJ2-7; perhaps TRBD1 as D (5 bases). V lost 1 base to trimming and J lost 4 bases, with 8 bases between them. Germline V gives CDR1 SGHAT, CDR2 FQNNGV. The CDR3 extends over 13 amino acids. CDR3 residues: CASSLGRAYEQYF. DNA of the CDR3: TGTGCCAGCAGCTTAGGCAGGGCTTACGAGCAGTACTTC.

The CDR3 coding sequence is TGCGCCAGCAGCCGCGAAGAGGGGGCCACGAGGGAAAAACTGTTTTTT. It encodes CASSREEGATREKLFF. The genes are TRBV4-1 and TRBJ1-4; 7 bases are a match to TRBD1. J was trimmed by 8 bases and V by 4 bases; bases with no gene match: 13. This CDR3 comprises 16 residues. Germline V gene lookup returns CDR1 MGHRA and CDR2 YSYEKL.

This chain links TRBV9 with TRBJ1-2; possibly TRBD1 for D (5 bases). CDR1 SGDLS and CDR2 YYNGEE come from the germline V gene. The CDR3 has 15 residues. V was cut by 0 bases and J by 3 bases, with 12 bases left in between. DNA for the CDR3: TGTGCCAGCAGCGTAGGGTCAGGGAATCACTATGGCTACACCTTC. Translated: CASSVGSGNHYGYTF.

The rearrangement links TRBV7-8 to TRBJ1-4; D not certain. Between the trimmed V and J ends, which lost 3 bases and 3 bases, there was a span of 5 bases. Germline assignment: CDR1 SGHVS and CDR2 FQNEAQ. The CDR3 extends over 13 amino acids. CDR3 nucleotide sequence: TGTGCCAGCAGCTTCCGGTCTAATGAAAAACTGTTTTTT. Translation gives CASSFRSNEKLFF.

This clone was seen only once. The genes are TRBV4-3 and TRBJ2-7; the D gene is possibly TRBD2 (7 bases). Germline-derived CDR1 and CDR2 are LGHNA and YSLEER. V gave up 3 bases and J gave up 1 base, with 13 bases separating them. CDR3 length: 15 amino acids. The CDR3 bases are TGCGCCAGCAGCCAGGGGGGGGCCGGGTCCTACGAGCAGTACTTC. Its protein is CASSQGGAGSYEQYF.

V gene TRBV7-2 combines with J gene TRBJ2-3, with a possible D match to TRBD2 (6 bases). CDR3 length: 14 amino acids. Germline CDR1 is SGHTA and CDR2 is FQGNSA. V was trimmed by 7 bases and J by 0 bases, leaving 11 bases between them. The CDR3 DNA reads TGTGCCAGCAAGGGCGGGGATAGCACAGATACGCAGTATTTT. Encoded protein: CASKGGDSTDTQYF.

A few counts support this clone. Other DNA sequences in the sample encode the same CDR3. The chain uses TRBV12-3 or TRBV12-4 and TRBJ1-2; D remains ambiguous. Trimming removed 4 bases at V and 1 base at J, with 4 bases between. The CDR3 runs 12 residues. CDR3 DNA sequence: TGTGCCAGCAGTTCGGGTAACTATGGCTACACCTTC. Protein: CASSSGNYGYTF.

V and J are TRBV6-4 and TRBJ2-7; 7 bases match TRBD1. The CDR3 is 14 amino acids. The V segment lost 4 bases and the J segment 5 bases; nucleotides outside the gene matches: 8. Per germline, CDR1 MRHNA and CDR2 SNTAGT. This CDR3 reads CASSASGGWDEQYF. The CDR3 DNA reads TGTGCCAGCAGTGCCTCAGGGGGTTGGGACGAGCAGTACTTC.

The V gene is TRBV5-6, the J gene TRBJ1-1; TRBD1 aligns across 12 bases. Germline CDR1 is SGHDT and CDR2 is YYEEEE. The trim removed 5 bases at V and 5 bases at J, leaving 4 bases unmatched. The CDR3 extends over 14 amino acids. CDR3 amino acids: CASRRDRGRTEAFF. CDR3 nucleotides: TGTGCCAGCAGGCGGGACAGGGGGCGGACTGAAGCTTTCTTT. Complete variable domain (other parts from reference TRBV5-6 and TRBJ1-1): DAGVTQSPTHLIKTRGQQVTLRCSPKSGHDTVSWYQQALGQGPQFIFQYYEEEERQRGNFPDRFSGHQFPNYSSELNVNALLLGDSALYLCASRRDRGRTEAFFGQGTRLTVV.

V is TRBV28 and J is TRBJ1-2; perhaps TRBD1 as D (6 bases). Germline values: CDR1 MDHEN, CDR2 SYDVKM. The CDR3 contains 16 residues. Trimming cost V 5 bases and J 0 bases, with 16 bases left between them. The CDR3, as DNA: TGTGCCAGCAGTATACCCGGGACACAAACTAACTATGGCTACACCTTC. Its translation: CASSIPGTQTNYGYTF.

This sequence joins TRBV7-2 and TRBJ1-5; D not certain. The CDR3 contains 15 residues. Germline V gives CDR1 SGHTA, CDR2 FQGNSA. V lost 3 bases, J lost 3 bases, and 12 bases lay in between. The CDR3 reads CASSLAGVNNQPQHF. For the CDR3, the DNA is TGTGCCAGCAGCTTGGCGGGCGTGAACAATCAGCCCCAGCATTTT. Using reference TRBV7-2 and TRBJ1-5 for the parts outside the CDR3, the full variable domain is GAGVSQSPSNKVTEKGKDVELRCDPISGHTALYWYRQSLGQGLEFLIYFQGNSAPDKSGLPSDRFSAERTGGSVSTLTIQRTQQEDSAVYLCASSLAGVNNQPQHFGDGTRLSIL.

This clone has only a few counts. The sample contains more than one DNA sequence encoding this CDR3. V usage is TRBV18 and J usage is TRBJ1-4; D perhaps matches TRBD1 (5 bases). The V end was cut by 2 bases, the J end by 6 bases, with 7 bases between. The CDR3 is made up of 13 amino acids. Germline assignment: CDR1 KGHSH and CDR2 LQKENI. CDR3 sequence (DNA): TGTGCCAGCTCACCAGGGGGGTATGAAAAACTGTTTTTT. It yields the protein CASSPGGYEKLFF.

V gene TRBV5-1 combines with J gene TRBJ2-2, with TRBD1 identical over 9 bases. With 4 bases clipped from V and 6 bases from J, the junction kept 13 bases outside the gene matches. This CDR3 comprises 17 residues. The germline V gene encodes CDR1 SGHRS and CDR2 YFSETQ. The CDR3 bases are TGCGCCAGCAGCCCATCCGGGACAGGGATTTTTGCCGGGGAGCTGTTTTTT. The encoded protein is CASSPSGTGIFAGELFF. Looking up the rest from reference TRBV5-1 and TRBJ2-2 gives the full variable domain: KAGVTQTPRYLIKTRGQQVTLSCSPISGHRSVSWYQQTPGQGLQFLFEYFSETQRNKGNFPGRFSGRQFSNSRSEMNVSTLELGDSALYLCASSPSGTGIFAGELFFGEGSRLTVL.

The chain recombines TRBV11-2 with TRBJ1-2; 10 nucleotides align to TRBD1. This CDR3 comprises 13 residues. With 5 bases clipped from V and 8 bases from J, the junction kept 5 bases outside the gene matches. Germline-derived CDR1 and CDR2 are SGHAT and FQNNGV. The CDR3: CASSLGTGEGYTF. The CDR3 bases are TGTGCCAGCAGCCTTGGGACAGGGGAAGGCTACACCTTC.

This clone has a handful of counts. This chain connects TRBV5-6 to TRBJ2-7; possibly TRBD2 for D (5 bases). Germline V CDR1 and CDR2: SGHDT, YYEEEE. The CDR3 runs to 14 residues. Trimming shortened V by 6 bases and J by 7 bases, and 20 bases separated the two germline ends. The CDR3, as DNA: TGTGCCAGCACCTTTCCGGGAAACCACCAAGAGCAGTACTTC. This gives the protein CASTFPGNHQEQYF.

J is TRBJ2-7 and V is TRBV3-1 (or the pseudogene TRBV3-2); the match to TRBD2 covers 11 bases. This CDR3 has 16 amino acids. The germline V gene has CDR1 LGHDT and CDR2 YNNKEL (reference sequence). J was trimmed by 0 bases and V by 5 bases; bases with no gene match: 6. The CDR3 region has the DNA TGTGCCAGCAGCTTTCCGGGACTAGCGGCCTCCTACGAGCAGTACTTC. Protein sequence: CASSFPGLAASYEQYF.

The chain is built from TRBV18 and TRBJ2-1; 8 bases are a match to TRBD2. CDR1 KGHSH and CDR2 LQKENI come from the germline V gene. V was pared by 4 bases and J by 4 bases, with 15 bases of the junction left unmatched. The CDR3 has 18 residues. CDR3 sequence reads: CASSRDIPLLAEYNEQFF. The CDR3 DNA reads TGTGCCAGCTCACGGGACATCCCCTTACTAGCGGAATACAATGAGCAGTTCTTC.

The chain carries TRBV30 and TRBJ1-3; TRBD1 might be the D (6 bases). Germline loops: CDR1 GTSNPN, CDR2 SVGIG (reference sequence). CDR3 length: 13 amino acids. V dropped 3 bases and J dropped 4 bases, with 10 bases sitting between them. The CDR3 DNA follows: TGTGCCTGGAGCACAGGGTTCGGAAACACCATATATTTT. Translating gives CAWSTGFGNTIYF. The entire variable domain, with the rest obtained from reference TRBV30 and TRBJ1-3, is as follows: SQTIHQWPATLVQPVGSPLSLECTVEGTSNPNLYWYRQAAGRGLQLLFYSVGIGQISSEVPQNLSASRPQDRQFILSSKKLLLSDSGFYLCAWSTGFGNTIYFGEGSWLTVV.

This clone appeared a single time. The rearrangement uses TRBV28 and TRBJ2-7; 10 bases are shared with TRBD2. The germline V gene encodes CDR1 MDHEN and CDR2 SYDVKM. The CDR3 contains 15 residues. The junction had 6 bases not matched to a gene; V was cut back by 7 bases and J by 0 bases. The CDR3 protein is CASTLTSGYSYEQYF. CDR3 in DNA: TGTGCCAGCACCTTGACTAGCGGGTACTCCTACGAGCAGTACTTC.

CDR3 sequence (DNA): TGTGCCAGCAGCTCCGGGGAGGGCCAAGAGACCCAGTACTTC. This encodes CASSSGEGQETQYF. This sequence joins TRBV2 and TRBJ2-5; 7 nucleotides agree with TRBD2. The CDR3 runs 14 residues. CDR1 SNHLY and CDR2 FYNNEI come from the germline V gene. The trim removed 6 bases at V and 1 base at J, leaving 5 bases unmatched.

J is TRBJ2-7 and V is TRBV5-1; no clear D gene. CDR1 and CDR2 (germline): SGHRS, YFSETQ. The CDR3 covers 13 residues. The ends were cut back, 1 base at V and 1 base at J, with 6 bases in the middle. CDR3 DNA sequence: TGCGCCAGCAGCTTGCAGCGTTCCTACGAGCAGTACTTC. Residues: CASSLQRSYEQYF.

This clone has a single count. A far larger clone is a single base away, which makes a read error likely. The sample contains more than one DNA sequence encoding this CDR3. This rearrangement joins TRBV3-1 (or the pseudogene TRBV3-2) to TRBJ2-6; D not resolved. CDR1 is LGHDT and CDR2 is YNNKEL in the germline V gene (reference sequence). This CDR3 is built from 15 residues. The V gene lost 0 bases and the J gene lost 0 bases, with 3 bases spanning the gap. The CDR3 here is CASSQDSSGANVLTF. The CDR3 DNA follows: TGTGCCAGCAGCCAAGACTCCTCTGGGGCCAACGTCCTGACTTTC.

This clone was seen a handful of times. This sequence joins TRBV7-3 and TRBJ2-5; 12 bases are a match to TRBD2. The germline CDR1 and CDR2 sequences are SGHTA and FQGTGA. The length of the CDR3 is 18 residues. Trimming removed 2 bases from V and 5 bases from J; junction bases left unmatched: 12. The CDR3 DNA reads as TGTGCCAGCAGCTTAGGGGTTCGACTAGCGGGGGAAGGGGAGACCCAGTACTTC. It is translated as CASSLGVRLAGEGETQYF.